The 6 T cell receptor beta chains reported below all come from one sample, sequenced in a study of beta chain features in type 1 diabetes. The isolated RNA, all of it, was reverse transcribed, so expressed TCRB transcripts were what got sequenced. Some clones are missing from TCRdb's copy, which holds only in-frame ones; the method was immunoSEQ multiplex PCR. This table has 310,000 or so clones, under 8.5% appearing once. Sequencing input: central memory CD4+ T cells from blood. These TCRs come from a woman aged 18-30 years in good health.

The chain carries TRBV7-6 and TRBJ2-3, with 15 nucleotides matching TRBD2. There are 16 residues in the CDR3. Germline CDR1 SGHVS, CDR2 FNYEAQ. V gave up 5 bases and J gave up 5 bases; unmatched junction bases: 5. Here the CDR3 reads CASSLRTSGREDTQYF. The CDR3 bases are TGTGCCAGCAGCCTCAGGACTAGCGGGAGGGAAGATACGCAGTATTTT.

The genes are TRBV4-2 and TRBJ1-1, with no clear D. The length of the CDR3 is 13 residues. Per the germline V gene, CDR1 is LGHNA and CDR2 is YNFKEQ. V was trimmed by 4 bases and J by 5 bases, leaving 11 bases between them. For the CDR3, the DNA is TGTGCCAGCAGCCCTGATTGGGGTACTGAAGCTTTCTTT. This encodes CASSPDWGTEAFF.

The table lists this clone with a few counts. This chain uses TRBV28 with TRBJ2-7, with 7 bases matching TRBD1. Germline loops: CDR1 MDHEN, CDR2 SYDVKM. Trimming removed 3 bases from V and 12 bases from J; junction bases left unmatched: 5. The CDR3 covers 11 residues. CDR3 protein: CASSFKTGRYF. The CDR3 DNA reads as TGTGCCAGCAGTTTTAAGACAGGGAGGTACTTC.

V and J are TRBV18 and TRBJ1-2; D perhaps matches TRBD1 (6 bases). The germline CDR1 and CDR2 sequences are KGHSH and LQKENI. This CDR3 comprises 15 residues. Between the trimmed V and J ends, which lost 6 bases and 0 bases, there was a span of 14 bases. The CDR3 coding sequence is TGTGCCAGCTCCCCCGGGACACCAGCTAACTATGGCTACACCTTC. The encoded protein is CASSPGTPANYGYTF.

This clone was seen ten or more times. The CDR3 loop reads CASSATSGTETQYF. The CDR3, as DNA: TGCGCCAGCAGCGCGACTAGCGGGACAGAGACCCAGTACTTC. The genes are TRBV10-2 and TRBJ2-5; 11 bases map to TRBD2. CDR3 length: 14 amino acids. Germline V gene sequence: CDR1 WSHSY, CDR2 SAAADI. V dropped 6 bases and J dropped 4; count of bases not matched to a gene: 4.

V gene TRBV4-2 combines with J gene TRBJ2-2; D gene unclear. V was pared by 6 bases and J by 6 bases, with 8 bases between. Germline CDR1 LGHNA, CDR2 YNFKEQ. This CDR3 has 12 amino acids. The CDR3 coding sequence is TGTGCCAGCAGACGAGGCTCCGGGGAGCTGTTTTTT. It codes for CASRRGSGELFF.